The text below deals with one T cell receptor (beta chain). Its antigen remains unidentified. Profiling relied on immunoSEQ multiplex PCR, and the TCRdb table lists in-frame clones only, not all of them. The sample lists about 68,000 clones; about nine tenths were seen once. The data are from a study of chemoradiotherapy in HPV16-positive cancers. Study as a whole: A couple of HPV16-positive patients' cells yielded candidate HPV-specific clones and common motifs.

Study outcomes and limitations: Non-HPV-specific T cells did not expand in tumors during treatment, whereas candidate HPV-specific clones and E7-related motifs did. The functional HPV-specific definition rests on just two HPV16-positive patients.

Over chemoradiotherapy, repertoires were sampled more than once. Germline CDR1 and CDR2: SGHDT and YYEEEE. V lost 1 base and J lost 4; bases outside the gene matches: 2. The CDR3 length is 14 residues. The chain combines TRBV5-6 with TRBJ1-3, with 7 bases identical to TRBD1. The sequence was obtained from a human donor with HPV-associated anogenital cancer. Sequencing was performed on blood, taken from a patient who underwent chemoradiotherapy. CDR3 protein: CASSLRGGGNTIYF. CDR3 nucleotide sequence: TGTGCCAGCAGCTTGAGAGGGGGCGGAAACACCATATATTTT.